The present T cell receptor (beta chain) was sequenced within a study of T cell repertoires in cytomegalovirus infection. TCRdb analysed the reads with MiXCR anew, one entry per CDR3 protein. Here the sample spans 150,000 to 200,000 distinct CDR3 sequences, roughly a fifth being singletons. Germline V gene lookup returns CDR1 DFQATT and CDR2 SNEGSKA (reference sequence). Trimming shortened V by 1 base and J by 3 bases, and 7 bases separated the two germline ends. The CDR3 has 14 amino acids. The chain uses TRBV20-1 and TRBJ1-6, with D perhaps matching TRBD1 (5 bases). The source material was PBMCs. The TCR comes from a human donor in good health (CMV status not recorded). Some clones in this sample may be carry-over from other donors' samples. DNA for the CDR3: TGCAGTGCTAGAGTCGGGGGCTATAATTCACCCCTCCACTTT. Translated: CSARVGGYNSPLHF.